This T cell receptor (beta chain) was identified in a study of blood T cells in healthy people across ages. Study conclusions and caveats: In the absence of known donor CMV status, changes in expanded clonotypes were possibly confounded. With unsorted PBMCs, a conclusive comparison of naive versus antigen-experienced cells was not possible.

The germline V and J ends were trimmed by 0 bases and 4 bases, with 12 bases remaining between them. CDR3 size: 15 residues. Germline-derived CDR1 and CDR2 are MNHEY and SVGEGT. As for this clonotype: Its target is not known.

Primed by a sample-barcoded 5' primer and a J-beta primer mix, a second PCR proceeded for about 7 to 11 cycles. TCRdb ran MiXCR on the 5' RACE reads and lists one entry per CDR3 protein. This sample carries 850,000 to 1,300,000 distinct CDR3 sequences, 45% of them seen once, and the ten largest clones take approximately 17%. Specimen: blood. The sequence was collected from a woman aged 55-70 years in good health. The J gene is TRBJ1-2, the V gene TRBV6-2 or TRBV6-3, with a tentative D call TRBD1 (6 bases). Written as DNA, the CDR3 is TGTGCCAGCAGTTACTCGACAGGTCTTGTCTATGGCTACACCTTC. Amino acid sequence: CASSYSTGLVYGYTF.